These 22 T cell receptor beta chains originate from one sample sequenced in a study of blood T cell repertoires in COVID-19. Only in-frame clones appear in the TCRdb table, and some are missing; sequencing was by immunoSEQ multiplex PCR. Counted here are about 200,000 clones, 75% to 95% occurring once; the ten biggest clones make up approximately 0.48%. Sequenced sample: peripheral blood. These receptors came from a man aged 50-60 years with acute or convalescent COVID-19.

The CDR3 is CASSQETGGLFGYNEQFF. For the CDR3, the DNA is TGCGCCAGCAGCCAAGAGACGGGCGGGCTTTTTGGATACAATGAGCAGTTCTTC. This sequence joins TRBV4-3 and TRBJ2-1; a weak D match, TRBD2 (5 bases). The CDR3 sequence is 18 residues long. CDR1 and CDR2 from the germline V gene are LGHNA and YSLEER. Trimming stripped 0 bases from V and 4 bases from J, with 19 bases between.

The V gene is TRBV21-1, the J gene TRBJ2-7; the DNA was not used to check the table's D call, TRBD2. TRBV21-1 is deemed a pseudogene. The CDR3 is 15 amino acids. In nucleotides, the CDR3 is TGTGCCAGCAGCAAGGTAGCCAACCCAAACTACGAGCAGTACTTC. It specifies CASSKVANPNYEQYF.

V is TRBV18 and J is TRBJ1-5, with 9 bases identical to TRBD1. This CDR3 contains 15 residues. Germline V gene data show CDR1 as KGHSH and CDR2 as LQKENI. V gave up 4 bases and J gave up 3 bases; unmatched junction bases: 4. The CDR3 is CASSLGTGTNQPQHF. DNA of the CDR3: TGTGCCAGCTCACTCGGGACAGGGACCAATCAGCCCCAGCATTTT.

This clone has a single count. Here the CDR3 reads CASSQSGQGMDSPLHF. Written as DNA, the CDR3 is TGTGCCAGCAGCCAATCCGGACAGGGTATGGATTCACCCCTCCACTTT. The genes are TRBV4-2 and TRBJ1-6; 8 nucleotides agree with TRBD1. The CDR3 is made up of 16 amino acids. After removal of 2 bases from V and 8 bases from J, the junction contained 8 bases not matched to a gene. Germline values: CDR1 LGHNA, CDR2 YNFKEQ.

The chain combines TRBV27 with TRBJ1-5; D may be TRBD1 (5 bases). This CDR3 spans 12 amino acids. Germline V CDR1 and CDR2: MNHEY, SMNVEV (reference sequence). Between the trimmed V and J ends, which lost 6 bases and 9 bases, there was a span of 12 bases. The DNA for the CDR3 is TGTGCCAGCAGCCGGCCCCAGGGGCCCCAGCATTTT. This translates into CASSRPQGPQHF.

The chain is built from TRBV2 and TRBJ2-1; tentative D call: TRBD2 (5 bases). The CDR3 totals 15 residues. V shed 3 bases and J shed 4 bases, with 13 bases lying between them. CDR1 and CDR2 (germline): SNHLY, FYNNEI. For the CDR3, the DNA is TGTGCCAGCAGTGATGCTGAGACTAATTACAATGAGCAGTTCTTC. Translated, it gives CASSDAETNYNEQFF. Full variable domain (outside the CDR3, taken from reference TRBV2 and TRBJ2-1): EPEVTQTPSHQVTQMGQEVILRCVPISNHLYFYWYRQILGQKVEFLVSFYNNEISEKSEIFDDQFSVERPDGSNFTLKIRSTKLEDSAMYFCASSDAETNYNEQFFGPGTRLTVL.

This chain connects TRBV2 to TRBJ2-2; 9 positions match TRBD2. In germline, CDR1 is SNHLY, CDR2 FYNNEI. The J segment lost 7 bases and the V segment lost 7 bases, leaving 10 bases of the junction unmatched. CDR3 length: 15 residues. The CDR3 reads CASNGGGASFGELFF. CDR3 sequence (DNA): TGTGCCAGCAATGGCGGGGGGGCTAGTTTCGGGGAGCTGTTTTTT.

The chain employs TRBV19 and TRBJ1-5, with D unclear. The CDR3 has 14 residues. With 3 bases removed from V and 5 bases from J, the gap between germline ends came to 11 bases. CDR1 and CDR2 from the germline V gene are LNHDA and SQIVND (reference sequence). CDR3 coding DNA: TGTGCCAGTAGTATGCGGGGAGAGGATCAGCCCCAGCATTTT. This sequence encodes CASSMRGEDQPQHF.

This clone was seen a few times. V gene TRBV29-1 combines with J gene TRBJ1-1, with 7 bases lining up with TRBD1. CDR1 and CDR2 (germline): SQVTM, ANQGSEA. The CDR3 contains 13 residues. The V segment lost 6 bases and the J segment 4 bases; nucleotides outside the gene matches: 8. CDR3 sequence reads: CSVNRGLGTEAFF. DNA of the CDR3: TGCAGCGTGAATAGGGGGCTGGGCACTGAAGCTTTCTTT.

V is TRBV11-2 and J is TRBJ1-6, with D maybe TRBD1 (6 bases). Germline V gene sequence: CDR1 SGHAT, CDR2 FQNNGV. V was pared by 4 bases and J by 8 bases, with 9 bases between. CDR3 length equals 13 residues. CDR3 nucleotide sequence: TGTGCCAGCAGCTACTCAGGGGATTCACCCCTCCACTTT. It yields the protein CASSYSGDSPLHF.

The chain is built from TRBV7-9 and TRBJ2-7; D may be TRBD2 (6 bases). V lost 3 bases to trimming and J lost 6 bases, with 12 bases between them. Germline V gene sequence: CDR1 SEHNR, CDR2 FQNEAQ (reference sequence). The CDR3 runs 13 residues. The CDR3 is CASSFGGTSEQYF. In DNA, the CDR3 is TGTGCCAGCAGCTTCGGGGGAACTAGCGAGCAGTACTTC.

V gene TRBV7-2 combines with J gene TRBJ1-5; 9 positions agree with TRBD1. The CDR3 is 16 residues long. Germline CDR1 is SGHTA and CDR2 is FQGNSA. V trimming: 3 bases; J trimming: 9 bases; junction bases outside the gene matches: 12. The CDR3 DNA reads TGTGCCAGCAGCTTGGATACCTTCACAGGGGGCAGGCCCCAGCATTTT. Protein sequence: CASSLDTFTGGRPQHF. The whole variable domain, filled in from reference TRBV7-2 and TRBJ1-5, reads GAGVSQSPSNKVTEKGKDVELRCDPISGHTALYWYRQSLGQGLEFLIYFQGNSAPDKSGLPSDRFSAERTGGSVSTLTIQRTQQEDSAVYLCASSLDTFTGGRPQHFGDGTRLSIL.

The chain employs TRBV10-3 and TRBJ2-3; TRBD2 agrees at 12 bases. After removal of 4 bases from V and 6 bases from J, the junction contained 11 bases not matched to a gene. CDR1 is ENHRY, CDR2 SYGVKD, per germline. The CDR3 has 17 residues. The CDR3 nucleotides read TGTGCCATCAGTGTGGTTCTAGCGGGGGGGGTATCCGATACGCAGTATTTT. This translates into CAISVVLAGGVSDTQYF.

This clone was seen more than once but under ten times. The chain combines TRBV4-2 with TRBJ2-1; 13 bases are shared with TRBD2. Germline lookup yields CDR1 LGHNA and CDR2 YNFKEQ. This CDR3 is built from 18 residues. J lost 2 bases, V lost 0 bases, and 4 bases had no gene match. The chain's CDR3 is CASSQELAGGPPYNEQFF. CDR3 in DNA: TGTGCCAGCAGCCAAGAACTAGCGGGAGGGCCTCCCTACAATGAGCAGTTCTTC.

The chain recombines TRBV6-5 with TRBJ2-3, with unresolved D. Looked up from germline, CDR1 is MNHEY and CDR2 is SVGAGI. The V end lost 6 bases, the J end lost 0 bases, and 7 bases lay between the germline ends. CDR3 length: 13 residues. As DNA, the CDR3 is TGTGCCAGCAGACCTCAGAGCACAGATACGCAGTATTTT. Its protein is CASRPQSTDTQYF.

V usage is TRBV5-1 and J usage is TRBJ2-7; D is unclear. CDR1 and CDR2 (germline): SGHRS, YFSETQ. The V and J ends lost 2 bases and 2 bases respectively, with 8 bases between them. There are 13 residues in the CDR3. CDR3 DNA: TGCGCCAGCAGCTTCGACGGAGCCTACGAGCAGTACTTC. Translating it yields CASSFDGAYEQYF.

This clone was recorded only once. J is TRBJ1-2 and V is TRBV7-8; 12 bases agree with TRBD1. V lost 7 bases to trimming and J lost 8 bases; unmatched junction nucleotides: 23. CDR3 length: 19 amino acids. From germline, CDR1 is SGHVS and CDR2 FQNEAQ. The CDR3 loop is CASTYTRFHGGQGAEGYTF. CDR3 DNA sequence: TGTGCCAGCACCTACACAAGGTTCCACGGGGGACAGGGGGCGGAAGGCTACACCTTC.

The J gene is TRBJ2-3, the V gene TRBV27, with TRBD2 matching over 11 bases. The CDR3 runs 13 residues. Germline V gives CDR1 MNHEY, CDR2 SMNVEV (reference sequence). The junction had 4 bases not matched to a gene; V was cut back by 10 bases and J by 4 bases. CDR3 sequence: CATGGLAADTQYF. For the CDR3, the DNA is TGTGCCACCGGGGGACTAGCGGCAGATACGCAGTATTTT.

This chain joins TRBV9 and TRBJ2-1; the D is unclear. CDR3 length equals 14 residues. Germline lookup yields CDR1 SGDLS and CDR2 YYNGEE. Trimming took 0 bases from V and 5 from J, leaving 9 bases between them. CDR3: CASSVAPRNNEQFF. In DNA, the CDR3 is TGTGCCAGCAGCGTAGCGCCTAGAAACAATGAGCAGTTCTTC.

The J gene is TRBJ2-3, the V gene TRBV30, with 9 bases fitting TRBD2. There are 16 residues in the CDR3. The J segment lost 0 bases and the V segment lost 3 bases, leaving 7 bases of the junction unmatched. The V gene's germline CDR1 is GTSNPN and CDR2 SVGIG (reference sequence). The CDR3 bases are TGTGCCTGGAGGGGCGGGAGGGCTGGTAGCACAGATACGCAGTATTTT. Translated: CAWRGGRAGSTDTQYF.

This rearrangement joins TRBV27 to TRBJ2-7; TRBD1 aligns across 12 bases. The CDR3 runs to 16 residues. Germline V gives CDR1 MNHEY, CDR2 SMNVEV (reference sequence). V shed 6 bases, J shed 7 bases, and the junction held 13 bases outside the gene matches. For the CDR3, the DNA is TGTGCCAGCAGGGTATTCCGGGACAGGGGGCGGAATGAGCAGTACTTC. Protein product: CASRVFRDRGRNEQYF.

This chain uses TRBV9 with TRBJ1-3; TRBD1 agrees at 12 bases. V gave up 0 bases and J gave up 6 bases; unmatched junction bases: 1. The CDR3 contains 15 residues. The germline CDR1 and CDR2 sequences are SGDLS and YYNGEE. CDR3 DNA: TGTGCCAGCAGCGTAGAGGGACAGGGGGCAAACACCATATATTTT. Its translation: CASSVEGQGANTIYF. The full variable domain, completed using reference TRBV9 and TRBJ1-3, is DSGVTQTPKHLITATGQRVTLRCSPRSGDLSVYWYQQSLDQGLQFLIQYYNGEERAKGNILERFSAQQFPDLHSELNLSSLELGDSALYFCASSVEGQGANTIYFGEGSWLTVV.